The clone carrying this T cell receptor beta chain was recorded once. In the study's own analysis: Amplification from reference gene primers served as the basis for estimated nucleated cell counts. The repertoire was sequenced with immunoSEQ multiplex PCR; TCRdb's copy has only in-frame clones and lacks some. The V and J calls and the clone size are those of that table, but D and trimming were determined from the DNA. The profile covers over 85,000 clones, with roughly 81% appearing a single time and 9.5% to 10% taken by the ten largest. The sample is drawn from a study of blood T cell repertoires in COVID-19. Study information: Sites across the United States, Italy and Spain contributed samples from acute and convalescent COVID-19. In each case, the material was cDNA or gDNA derived from T cells, B-cell-depleted T cells, or PBMCs.

The sample was peripheral blood. The sequence was obtained from a middle-aged man with active or convalescent COVID-19.

CDR3 bases: TGTGCCAGCAGCCATCAAAAGTTTGGGCAGGGCACCGGGGAGCTGTTTTTT. Its protein is CASSHQKFGQGTGELFF. The chain recombines TRBV3-1 (or the pseudogene TRBV3-2) with TRBJ2-2; possible D gene TRBD1, 5 bases. The CDR3 runs to 17 residues. Trimming removed 3 bases from V and 4 bases from J, with 18 bases in between. Germline CDR1 LGHDT, CDR2 YNNKEL (reference sequence).